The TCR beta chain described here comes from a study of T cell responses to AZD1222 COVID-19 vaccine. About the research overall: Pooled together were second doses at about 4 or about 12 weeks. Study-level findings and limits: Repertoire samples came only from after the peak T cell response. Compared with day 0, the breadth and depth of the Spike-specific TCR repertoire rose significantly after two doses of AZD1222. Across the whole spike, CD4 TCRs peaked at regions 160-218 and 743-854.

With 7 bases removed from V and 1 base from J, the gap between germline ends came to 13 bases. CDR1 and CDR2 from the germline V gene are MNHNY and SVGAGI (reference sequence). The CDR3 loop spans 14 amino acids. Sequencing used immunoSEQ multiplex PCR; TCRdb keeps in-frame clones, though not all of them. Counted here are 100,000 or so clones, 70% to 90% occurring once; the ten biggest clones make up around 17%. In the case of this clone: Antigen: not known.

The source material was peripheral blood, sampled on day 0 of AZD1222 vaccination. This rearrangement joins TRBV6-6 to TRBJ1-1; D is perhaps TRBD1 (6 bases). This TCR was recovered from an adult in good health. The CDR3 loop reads CASTPGGQNTEAFF. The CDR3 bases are TGTGCCAGCACCCCCGGGGGACAGAACACTGAAGCTTTCTTT.